The rows below give T cell receptor beta chains drawn from one sample of a study of shared clonotypes between healthy human individuals. Sequencing used immunoSEQ multiplex PCR; TCRdb keeps in-frame clones, though not all of them. Among some 1.1 million clones listed, 70% to 85% were seen once. Source material: memory CD4+ T cells from PBMCs. Receptors originate from a man aged 18 to 35 in good health. Some clones in this sample may be carry-over from other donors' samples. Each CDR3 is given with its conserved first and last residue. Fields, in order: CDR3 protein, CDR3 DNA, V gene, J gene, clone size, D gene. The D gene is left open where the match is weak. The listing skips clone size in some rows; elsewhere it reads once, few, many or a size class.

CASSPGVRGTEAFF	TGTGCCAGCTCGCCCGGGGTCCGCGGGACTGAAGCTTTCTTT	TRBV18	TRBJ1-1	.	.
CASSAGLGEKLFF	TGTGCCAGCAGCGCCGGACTGGGAGAAAAACTGTTTTTT	TRBV9	TRBJ1-4	.	.
CASSQNRDSYNEQFF	TGTGCCAGCAGCCAAAACCGGGACAGCTACAATGAGCAGTTCTTC	TRBV4-2	TRBJ2-1	.	TRBD1
CSVEERPAAGASSYEQYF	TGCAGCGTTGAAGAGAGGCCGGCGGCGGGAGCTAGCTCCTACGAGCAGTACTTC	TRBV29-1	TRBJ2-7	once	TRBD2
CASSGGTSGRADTQYF	TGCGCCAGCAGCGGAGGGACTAGCGGGAGGGCAGATACGCAGTATTTT	TRBV5-1	TRBJ2-3	.	TRBD2
CASSHDGGGDTQYF	TGCGCCAGCAGCCATGACGGGGGGGGAGATACGCAGTATTTT	TRBV4-1	TRBJ2-3	.	TRBD2
CASSYHRTEAFF	TGTGCCAGCAGTTACCATCGGACTGAAGCTTTCTTT	TRBV28	TRBJ1-1	.	.
CASSLIPGLENIQYF	TGTGCCAGCAGCTTAATCCCGGGACTTGAAAACATTCAGTACTTC	TRBV7-3	TRBJ2-4	.	.
CASSPTEQGGGQPQHF	TGCGCCAGCAGCCCGACCGAACAGGGAGGGGGTCAGCCCCAGCATTTT	TRBV5-1	TRBJ1-5	.	.
CASSVSPREVGGYTF	TGTGCCAGCAGCGTCTCACCCAGGGAAGTCGGTGGCTACACCTTC	TRBV9	TRBJ1-2	.	.
CASRRQGWNTEAFF	TGTGCCAGCAGGCGACAGGGGTGGAACACTGAAGCTTTCTTT	TRBV6-5	TRBJ1-1	.	TRBD1
CASSLAMGTSAYNEQFF	TGTGCCAGCAGCTTAGCGATGGGGACTAGCGCTTACAATGAGCAGTTCTTC	TRBV7-2	TRBJ2-1	.	TRBD2
CASNSGGATDTQYF	TGTGCCAGCAACTCGGGAGGGGCCACAGATACGCAGTATTTT	TRBV7-3	TRBJ2-3	few	TRBD2
CASSISPIGAGANVLTF	TGTGCCAGTAGTATCTCCCCTATTGGGGCTGGGGCCAACGTCCTGACTTTC	TRBV19	TRBJ2-6	.	.
CASSGVTGTLNTEAFF	TGTGCCAGCAGCGGGGTGACAGGGACTTTGAACACTGAAGCTTTCTTT	TRBV9	TRBJ1-1	few	TRBD1
CASRTWGRGNTIYF	TGTGCCAGCAGAACGTGGGGACGTGGAAACACCATATATTTT	TRBV5-6	TRBJ1-3	many	.
CASSEYRQANYGYTF	TGTGCCAGCAGTGAATACCGCCAGGCTAACTATGGCTACACCTTC	TRBV6-1	TRBJ1-2	.	.
CASSPAGQGYNEQFF	TGTGCCAGCAGTCCCGCGGGACAGGGCTACAATGAGCAGTTCTTC	TRBV28	TRBJ2-1	.	TRBD1
CATTVRVSYEQYF	TGTGCCACCACGGTTAGGGTATCCTACGAGCAGTACTTC	TRBV6-1	TRBJ2-7	.	.
CASSLRSDPSNTGELFF	TGTGCCAGCAGCCTCCGGAGTGACCCATCGAACACCGGGGAGCTGTTTTTT	TRBV9	TRBJ2-2	.	.
CAWRDDSASEAFF	TGTGCCTGGAGAGACGACAGCGCCTCTGAAGCTTTCTTT	TRBV30	TRBJ1-1	.	.
CASSLVVNTEAFF	TGTGCCAGCAGCTTAGTGGTGAACACTGAAGCTTTCTTT	TRBV7-2	TRBJ1-1	once	.
CASSLSREREQFF	TGTGCCAGCAGCTTATCGAGGGAGCGTGAGCAGTTCTTC	TRBV7-3	TRBJ2-1	.	.
CASRSDGAGAGNGYTF	TGTGCCAGCAGATCTGACGGCGCCGGGGCAGGGAATGGCTACACCTTC	TRBV28	TRBJ1-2	.	.
CASSFPAGGPGDTQYF	TGTGCCAGCAGTTTCCCAGCGGGAGGGCCCGGAGATACGCAGTATTTT	TRBV28	TRBJ2-3	.	TRBD2
CASSLAQETQYF	TGTGCCAGCAGCTTAGCCCAAGAGACCCAGTACTTC	TRBV7-6	TRBJ2-5	.	.
CASRSYESTAYNEQFF	TGTGCCAGCAGGTCTTACGAGAGTACAGCCTACAATGAGCAGTTCTTC	TRBV28	TRBJ2-1	.	.
CASSLGGSGSYTGELFF	TGTGCCAGCAGCTTAGGAGGTAGCGGGAGTTACACCGGGGAGCTGTTTTTT	TRBV7-2	TRBJ2-2	.	TRBD2
CASSTQGAGEQYF	TGTGCCAGCAGCACACAGGGAGCGGGCGAGCAGTACTTC	TRBV6-1	TRBJ2-7	.	.
CASSLLGEGNYGYTF	TGTGCCAGCAGCTTATTGGGTGAGGGGAACTATGGCTACACCTTC	TRBV11-2	TRBJ1-2	once	.
CASSLGRQGATEAFF	TGTGCCAGCAGCTTAGGCCGGCAGGGGGCCACTGAAGCTTTCTTT	TRBV13	TRBJ1-1	.	TRBD1
CASSLGGGSETQYF	TGTGCCAGCAGCTTAGGGGGCGGGAGCGAGACCCAGTACTTC	TRBV7-3	TRBJ2-5	.	.
CASSLIQGLNTEAFF	TGTGCCAGCAGTTTAATTCAGGGTCTGAACACTGAAGCTTTCTTT	TRBV28	TRBJ1-1	.	.
CASSRTENSNQPQHF	TGCGCCAGCAGCCGGACAGAAAATAGCAATCAGCCCCAGCATTTT	TRBV4-1	TRBJ1-5	.	.
CASSQYNEQFF	TGTGCCAGCTCGCAGTACAATGAGCAGTTCTTC	TRBV18	TRBJ2-1	.	.
CASSLGQGGDTQYF	TGCGCCAGCAGCTTAGGACAGGGGGGAGATACGCAGTATTTT	TRBV5-1	TRBJ2-3	.	TRBD1
CASSLDRDQPQHF	TGTGCCAGCAGCCTGGACAGGGATCAGCCCCAGCATTTT	TRBV5-6	TRBJ1-5	once	TRBD1
CASSRDLLNEKLFF	TGTGCCAGCAGCAGGGACCTCTTAAATGAAAAACTGTTTTTT	TRBV5-5	TRBJ1-4	.	.
CASSLEQGAYEQYF	TGCGCCAGCAGCTTGGAACAGGGGGCCTACGAGCAGTACTTC	TRBV5-1	TRBJ2-7	.	TRBD1
CATSGGVGNQPQHF	TGTGCCACCTCAGGGGGCGTTGGCAATCAGCCCCAGCATTTT	TRBV9	TRBJ1-5	.	TRBD1
CASSQGGDNQPQHF	TGCGCCAGCAGCCAAGGGGGAGACAATCAGCCCCAGCATTTT	TRBV4-3	TRBJ1-5	many	.
CASSLELGTSGYNEQFF	TGTGCCAGCAGCTTAGAATTGGGGACTAGCGGCTACAATGAGCAGTTCTTC	TRBV11-3	TRBJ2-1	.	TRBD2